A single sample is the source of the 25 T cell receptor beta chains below, sequenced in a study of human T cells and chemical hapten exposure. Time point noted: patch test 3, about 24 weeks after DPC sensitization. Treatment defined: therapeutic diphenylcyclopropenone sensitization with weekly scalp DPC. The authors' total RNA extraction used unfractionated whole blood. TCRdb independently ran MiXCR on the RACE reads; one entry per CDR3 protein. This table has 40,000 or so distinct CDR3 sequences, approximately 12% appearing once. The source was whole blood, collected in connection with sensitization to the hapten diphenylcyclopropenone (DPC). The origin of the receptors is a woman aged 40 to 50 with alopecia areata. Some clones in this sample may be carry-over from other donors' samples.

This clonotype has a count of ten or more. The chain couples TRBV29-1 to TRBJ1-1; TRBD1 is a possible D gene (6 bases). Trimming left V 5 bases short and J 2 bases short, with 12 bases between. CDR3 length equals 13 residues. Germline loops: CDR1 SQVTM, CDR2 ANQGSEA. CDR3 amino acids: CSVSGHLNTEAFF. For the CDR3, the DNA is TGCAGCGTTTCGGGACACCTTAACACTGAAGCTTTCTTT.

The gene calls are TRBV9 and TRBJ2-1, with D tentatively TRBD1 (5 bases). Trimming removed 4 bases at V and 0 bases at J, with 14 bases between. The CDR3 sequence is 16 residues long. CDR1 and CDR2 from the germline V gene are SGDLS and YYNGEE. Here the CDR3 reads CASSPRRTPSYNEQFF. DNA of the CDR3: TGTGCCAGCAGCCCACGAAGGACACCCTCCTACAATGAGCAGTTCTTC.

In this sample, this clonotype turned up many times. The chain couples TRBV9 to TRBJ2-1; 13 nucleotides line up with TRBD2. The CDR3 totals 16 residues. With V trimmed by 4 bases and J by 2 bases, 3 bases remained unmatched. Germline-derived CDR1 and CDR2 are SGDLS and YYNGEE. CDR3 residues: CASSFTSGRAYNEQFF. As DNA, the CDR3 is TGTGCCAGCAGCTTCACTAGCGGGAGGGCCTACAATGAGCAGTTCTTC.

This clonotype was observed many times. This rearrangement joins TRBV5-5 to TRBJ2-7; 13 bases match TRBD2. Germline CDR1 and CDR2: SGHKS and YYEKEE (reference sequence). This CDR3 is 16 amino acids long. The V gene end was trimmed by 4 bases and the J gene end by 4 bases; junction bases not matched to a gene: 8. The CDR3 region has the DNA TGTGCCAGCAGCCGAACCGGACTAGCGGGAGTTTACGAGCAGTACTTC. Amino acids: CASSRTGLAGVYEQYF. Full variable domain (rest looked up from reference TRBV5-5 and TRBJ2-7): DAGVTQSPTHLIKTRGQQVTLRCSPISGHKSVSWYQQVLGQGPQFIFQYYEKEERGRGNFPDRFSARQFPNYSSELNVNALLLGDSALYLCASSRTGLAGVYEQYFGPGTRLTVT.

V usage is TRBV29-1 and J usage is TRBJ2-7; no reliable D call. The CDR3 spans 11 residues. Trimming left V 1 base short and J 6 bases short, with 7 bases between. CDR1 and CDR2 from the germline V gene are SQVTM and ANQGSEA. CDR3 loop: CSVEGAAEQYF. The CDR3 DNA is TGCAGCGTTGAAGGAGCCGCCGAGCAGTACTTC.

This clonotype was observed at least ten times. This chain connects TRBV7-8 to TRBJ2-5; unclear D gene. The V end was cut by 3 bases, the J end by 4 bases, with 3 bases between. The CDR3 covers 11 residues. CDR1 SGHVS and CDR2 FQNEAQ come from the germline V gene. CDR3: CASSFGETQYF. For the CDR3, the DNA is TGTGCCAGCAGCTTCGGAGAGACCCAGTACTTC.

In this sample, this clonotype turned up a few times. The chain couples TRBV3-1 to TRBJ2-5; D might be TRBD2 (5 bases). This CDR3 has 16 amino acids. The V gene's germline CDR1 is LGHDT and CDR2 YNNKEL (reference sequence). Trimming pared 0 bases from V and 0 bases from J, leaving 11 bases between. CDR3 nucleotides: TGTGCCAGCAGCCAAGATGGGCTAGCAGACCAAGAGACCCAGTACTTC. It yields the protein CASSQDGLADQETQYF.

The chain is built from TRBV28 and TRBJ2-7; D uncertain. With 7 bases removed from V and 1 base from J, the gap between germline ends came to 8 bases. Germline values: CDR1 MDHEN, CDR2 SYDVKM. This CDR3 has 12 residues. CDR3 DNA: TGTGCCAGCACCCATCTTTCCTACGAGCAGTACTTC. It specifies CASTHLSYEQYF. The full variable domain, its missing parts supplied by reference TRBV28 and TRBJ2-7, is DVKVTQSSRYLVKRTGEKVFLECVQDMDHENMFWYRQDPGLGLRLIYFSYDVKMKEKGDIPEGYSVSREKKERFSLILESASTNQTSMYLCASTHLSYEQYFGPGTRLTVT.

The sample holds many counts of this clonotype. The chain carries TRBV29-1 and TRBJ2-1; D perhaps matches TRBD1 (6 bases). CDR1 SQVTM and CDR2 ANQGSEA come from the germline V gene. Trimming shortened V by 2 bases and J by 9 bases, and 14 bases separated the two germline ends. The CDR3 sequence is 13 residues long. The CDR3 nucleotides read TGCAGCGTTGAACTTACAGGGTGGGGTGAGCAGTTCTTC. This translates into CSVELTGWGEQFF.

This clonotype has just a few counts. The chain employs TRBV29-1 and TRBJ2-2, with D possibly matching TRBD1 (6 bases). The V end lost 1 base, the J end lost 6 bases, and 9 bases lay between the germline ends. CDR3 length equals 13 residues. The germline gives CDR1 SQVTM, CDR2 ANQGSEA. As DNA, the CDR3 is TGCAGCGTTGAAGTGCAGGGGTCCGGGGAGCTGTTTTTT. Its protein is CSVEVQGSGELFF.

This clonotype was counted ten times or more. The gene calls are TRBV28 and TRBJ1-1; D remains unclear. In germline, CDR1 is MDHEN, CDR2 SYDVKM. The CDR3 runs 15 residues. The germline V and J ends were trimmed by 5 bases and 4 bases, with 17 bases remaining between them. Here the CDR3 DNA reads TGTGCCAGCAGTCTAACCGCCAGGATGGGCACTGAAGCTTTCTTT. It translates to CASSLTARMGTEAFF.

V gene TRBV10-3 combines with J gene TRBJ1-3; D uncertain. Germline CDR1 is ENHRY and CDR2 is SYGVKD. V was trimmed by 0 bases and J by 0 bases, leaving 12 bases between them. The CDR3 spans 17 residues. CDR3 in amino acids: CAISESSGSSSGNTIYF. In DNA, the CDR3 is TGTGCCATCAGTGAGTCATCGGGGTCGAGCTCTGGAAACACCATATATTTT.

The chain is built from TRBV24-1 and TRBJ2-7; D is unclear. Germline CDR1 and CDR2: KGHDR and SFDVKD. The CDR3 consists of 12 residues. V was cut by 9 bases and J by 2 bases, with 10 bases left in between. The DNA for the CDR3 is TGTGCCACCGGCCAGAACACCTACGAGCAGTACTTC. Amino acids: CATGQNTYEQYF.

There are many counts of this clonotype. The chain uses TRBV10-2 and TRBJ2-3, with 10 positions matching TRBD2. Trimming at V came to 7 bases and at J to 6 bases, leaving 7 bases not matched to a gene. From germline, CDR1 is WSHSY and CDR2 SAAADI. This CDR3 region has 14 residues. The CDR3: CASKREGLQDTQYF. The CDR3 DNA sequence: TGCGCCAGCAAGCGGGAGGGCCTCCAGGATACGCAGTATTTT.

V is TRBV15 and J is TRBJ1-1; D is undetermined. CDR1 and CDR2 from the germline V gene are LNHNV and YYDKDF (reference sequence). The CDR3 has 13 residues. Trimming cost V 5 bases and J 8 bases, with 15 bases left between them. The CDR3 DNA reads as TGTGCCACCAGCTACCGGGTTCCCCTCGAAGCTTTCTTT. Its protein product is CATSYRVPLEAFF.

This rearrangement joins TRBV20-1 to TRBJ2-7; D possibly corresponds to TRBD1 (6 bases). The CDR3 is 11 residues long. V lost 6 bases and J lost 6, with 12 bases in between. Germline assignment: CDR1 DFQATT and CDR2 SNEGSKA (reference sequence). The CDR3 loop is CSAPTGREQYF. The CDR3 nucleotides read TGCAGTGCGCCAACAGGGCGCGAGCAGTACTTC.

This clonotype was observed many times. The chain joins TRBV28 to TRBJ1-5; 9 positions match TRBD1. From germline, CDR1 is MDHEN and CDR2 SYDVKM. The trim removed 5 bases at V and 4 bases at J, leaving 0 bases unmatched. The CDR3 extends over 13 amino acids. The CDR3 DNA sequence: TGTGCCAGCAGTGACAGGGGGAATCAGCCCCAGCATTTT. Protein sequence: CASSDRGNQPQHF.

This clonotype appeared a few times. V and J are TRBV7-9 and TRBJ2-2, with 7 bases identical to TRBD1. The CDR3 is 13 amino acids. Germline CDR1 reads SEHNR; CDR2 reads FQNEAQ (reference sequence). V gave up 7 bases and J gave up 7 bases; unmatched junction bases: 6. CDR3 nucleotide sequence: TGTGCCAGCATCCCCCAGGGGGTCGGGGAGCTGTTTTTT. This sequence encodes CASIPQGVGELFF.

The rearrangement uses TRBV28 and TRBJ1-1; D call uncertain. There are 14 residues in the CDR3. V was clipped by 4 bases and J by 3 bases, with 12 bases between them. Germline assignment: CDR1 MDHEN and CDR2 SYDVKM. In nucleotides, the CDR3 is TGTGCCAGCAGTTCCCTATGGAGGGACACTGAAGCTTTCTTT. Protein sequence: CASSSLWRDTEAFF.

There are a few counts of this clonotype. The V gene is TRBV27, the J gene TRBJ2-2; 8 nucleotides align to TRBD1. The CDR3 extends over 14 amino acids. With V trimmed by 5 bases and J by 4 bases, 3 bases remained unmatched. In germline, CDR1 is MNHEY, CDR2 SMNVEV (reference sequence). Here the CDR3 reads CASSGQGGTGELFF. The CDR3 DNA is TGTGCCAGCAGTGGACAGGGTGGCACCGGGGAGCTGTTTTTT.

This clonotype was seen a handful of times. The CDR3 DNA reads TGCAGCGTTTTTGACGGAAACACAGATACGCAGTATTTT. Its protein product is CSVFDGNTDTQYF. The J gene is TRBJ2-3, the V gene TRBV29-1, with D unclear. This CDR3 has 13 amino acids. Trimming left V 5 bases short and J 2 bases short, with 11 bases between. In germline, CDR1 is SQVTM, CDR2 ANQGSEA.

This clonotype was detected a few times. V and J are TRBV19 and TRBJ2-3, with D possibly TRBD2 on 7 matching bases. Germline CDR1 is LNHDA and CDR2 is SQIVND (reference sequence). V was trimmed by 3 bases and J by 5 bases, leaving 24 bases between them. The CDR3 is made up of 18 amino acids. CDR3 nucleotide sequence: TGTGCCAGTAGTATTAGATTAGGGGGGAGGGCCTATGAAGATACGCAGTATTTT. The encoded protein is CASSIRLGGRAYEDTQYF.

This clonotype was detected ten times or more. The CDR3 DNA reads TGTGCCAGCAGTCCCGGGGCCTCTTGGGGAGCTTTCTTT. Encoded protein: CASSPGASWGAFF. The chain has TRBV28 and TRBJ1-1, with a possible D match to TRBD1 (5 bases). V lost 5 bases and J lost 10, with 17 bases in between. CDR3 length equals 13 residues. CDR1 is MDHEN and CDR2 is SYDVKM in the germline V gene.

Notes on this clonotype: One junction end does not reproduce the germline sequence, and a read error may be involved. V and J are TRBV12-3 or TRBV12-4 and TRBJ1-2; no reliable D call. The CDR3 consists of 12 residues. CDR3: CTSSPGEYGYTF. CDR3 DNA: TGTACCAGCAGCCCCGGGGAGTATGGCTACACCTTC.

This clonotype was found many times. J is TRBJ2-3 and V is TRBV28, with D possibly TRBD2 on 6 matching bases. Trimming removed 8 bases from V and 4 bases from J, with 22 bases in between. The CDR3 length is 16 residues. Per germline, CDR1 MDHEN and CDR2 SYDVKM. The CDR3 DNA sequence: TGTGCCAGCTACATTAGGGGACTTATTATTCCAGATACGCAGTATTTT. It specifies CASYIRGLIIPDTQYF.